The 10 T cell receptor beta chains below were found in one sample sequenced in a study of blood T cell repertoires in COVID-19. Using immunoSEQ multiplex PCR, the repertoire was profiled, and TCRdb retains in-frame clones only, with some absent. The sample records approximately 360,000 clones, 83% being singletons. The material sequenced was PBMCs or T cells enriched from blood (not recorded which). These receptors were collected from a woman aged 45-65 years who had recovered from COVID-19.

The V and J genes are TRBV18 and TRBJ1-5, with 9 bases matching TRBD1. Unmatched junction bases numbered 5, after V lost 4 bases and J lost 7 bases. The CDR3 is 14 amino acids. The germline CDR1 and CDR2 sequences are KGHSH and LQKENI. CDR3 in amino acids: CASSQGQGRQPQHF. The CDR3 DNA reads TGTGCCAGCTCACAGGGACAGGGCAGGCAGCCCCAGCATTTT. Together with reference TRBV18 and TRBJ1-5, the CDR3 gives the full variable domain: NAGVMQNPRHLVRRRGQEARLRCSPMKGHSHVYWYRQLPEEGLKFMVYLQKENIIDESGMPKERFSAEFPKEGPSILRIQQVVRGDSAAYFCASSQGQGRQPQHFGDGTRLSIL.

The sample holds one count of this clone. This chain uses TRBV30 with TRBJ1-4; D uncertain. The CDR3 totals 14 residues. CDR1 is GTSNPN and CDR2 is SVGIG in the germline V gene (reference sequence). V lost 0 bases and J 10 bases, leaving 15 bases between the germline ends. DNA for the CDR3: TGTGCCTGGAGTGTACCCTTACCCCGGGGAAAACTGTTTTTT. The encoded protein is CAWSVPLPRGKLFF. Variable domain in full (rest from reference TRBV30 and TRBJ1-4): SQTIHQWPATLVQPVGSPLSLECTVEGTSNPNLYWYRQAAGRGLQLLFYSVGIGQISSEVPQNLSASRPQDRQFILSSKKLLLSDSGFYLCAWSVPLPRGKLFFGSGTQLSVL.

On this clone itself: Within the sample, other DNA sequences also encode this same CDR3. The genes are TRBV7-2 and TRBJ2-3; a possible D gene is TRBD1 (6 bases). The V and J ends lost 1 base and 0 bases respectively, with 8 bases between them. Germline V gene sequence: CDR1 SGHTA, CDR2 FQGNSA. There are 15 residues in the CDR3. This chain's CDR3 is CASSLEGVSTDTQYF. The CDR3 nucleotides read TGTGCCAGCAGCTTAGAGGGGGTTAGCACAGATACGCAGTATTTT.

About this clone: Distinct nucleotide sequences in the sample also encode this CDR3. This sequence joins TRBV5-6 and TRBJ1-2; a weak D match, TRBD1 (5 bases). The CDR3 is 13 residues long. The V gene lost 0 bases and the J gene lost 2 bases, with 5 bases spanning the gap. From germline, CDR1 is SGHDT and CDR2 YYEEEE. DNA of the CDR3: TGTGCCAGCAGCTTGGGACAGAACTATGGCTACACCTTC. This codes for CASSLGQNYGYTF.

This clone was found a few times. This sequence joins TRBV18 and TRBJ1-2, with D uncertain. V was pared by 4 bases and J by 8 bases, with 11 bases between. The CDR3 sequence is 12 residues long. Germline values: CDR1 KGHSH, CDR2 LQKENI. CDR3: CASSLSGEGYTF. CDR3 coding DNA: TGTGCCAGCTCACTTTCCGGGGAAGGCTACACCTTC.

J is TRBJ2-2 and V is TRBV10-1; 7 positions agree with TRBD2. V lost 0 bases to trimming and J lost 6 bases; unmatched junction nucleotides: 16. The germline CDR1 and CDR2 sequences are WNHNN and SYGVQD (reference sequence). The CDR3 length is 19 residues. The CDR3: CASSESELMGGENSGELFF. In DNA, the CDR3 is TGCGCCAGCAGTGAGTCCGAACTTATGGGAGGGGAGAATTCCGGGGAGCTGTTTTTT.

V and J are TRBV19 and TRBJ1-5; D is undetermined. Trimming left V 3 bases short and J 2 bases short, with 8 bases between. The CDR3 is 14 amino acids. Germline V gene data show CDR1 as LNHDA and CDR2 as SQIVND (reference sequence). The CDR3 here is CASSMSGGNQPQHF. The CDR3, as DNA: TGTGCCAGTAGTATGAGCGGTGGCAATCAGCCCCAGCATTTT.

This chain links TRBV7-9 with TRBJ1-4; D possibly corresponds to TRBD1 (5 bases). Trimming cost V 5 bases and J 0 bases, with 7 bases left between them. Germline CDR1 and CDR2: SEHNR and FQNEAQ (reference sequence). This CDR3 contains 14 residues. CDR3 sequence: CASSPQATNEKLFF. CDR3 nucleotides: TGTGCCAGCAGCCCACAGGCAACTAATGAAAAACTGTTTTTT.

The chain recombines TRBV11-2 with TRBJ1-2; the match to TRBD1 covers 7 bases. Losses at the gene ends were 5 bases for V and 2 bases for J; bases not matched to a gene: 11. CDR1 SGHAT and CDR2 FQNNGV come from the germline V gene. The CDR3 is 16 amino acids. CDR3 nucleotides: TGTGCCAGCAGCCCCCTTAGGACAGGCCGGAACTATGGCTACACCTTC. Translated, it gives CASSPLRTGRNYGYTF.

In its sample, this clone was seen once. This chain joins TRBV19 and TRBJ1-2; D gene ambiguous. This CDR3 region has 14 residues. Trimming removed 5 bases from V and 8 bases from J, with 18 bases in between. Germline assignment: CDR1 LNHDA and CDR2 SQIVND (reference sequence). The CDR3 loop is CASSLPGSRTGYTF. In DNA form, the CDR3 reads TGTGCCAGTAGTCTTCCCGGGAGCCGAACCGGCTACACCTTC.